These 15 T cell receptor beta chains originate from one sample sequenced in a study of T-cell reconstitution after alpha-beta-depleted transplantation in children. Unique molecular identifiers were incorporated when the TCRbeta library was constructed. MiXCR was run by TCRdb on the PCR reads, yielding one entry per CDR3 protein. The sample has about 870,000 distinct CDR3 sequences, roughly 16% seen once; the top ten hold approximately 4.5%. The sample was PBMCs, mostly from graft donor cells, taken 360 days after TCRalphabeta/CD19-depleted stem cell transplant. The origin of the receptors is a male patient under 18 who had a stem cell transplant for acute lymphoblastic leukemia, so the T cells may come from the graft donor.

This clonotype was seen a handful of times. The chain joins TRBV20-1 to TRBJ2-4, with TRBD2 identical over 8 bases. CDR3 length: 15 residues. Per the germline V gene, CDR1 is DFQATT and CDR2 is SNEGSKA (reference sequence). After removal of 0 bases from V and 9 bases from J, the junction contained 10 bases not matched to a gene. The CDR3 reads CSARDLRGAEGIQYF. The CDR3 DNA is TGCAGTGCTAGAGATCTGCGGGGGGCGGAGGGCATTCAGTACTTC.

This clonotype has just a few counts. This sequence joins TRBV9 and TRBJ2-7; either TRBD1 or TRBD2 may fit D (6 bases each). V was shortened by 0 bases and J by 3 bases, with 13 bases between the two germline ends. Germline V gene lookup returns CDR1 SGDLS and CDR2 YYNGEE. This CDR3 spans 15 amino acids. The CDR3 sequence is CASSVGAGEDYEQYF. CDR3 nucleotide sequence: TGTGCCAGCAGCGTAGGGGCAGGGGAGGACTACGAGCAGTACTTC.

This clonotype turned up a few times. The rearrangement uses TRBV6-1 and TRBJ1-4, with 8 bases fitting TRBD1. This CDR3 comprises 14 residues. The germline V gene encodes CDR1 MNHNS and CDR2 SASEGT. The J segment lost 7 bases and the V segment lost 10 bases, leaving 11 bases of the junction unmatched. The CDR3 DNA sequence: TGTGCCAACAGGACAGGGAGAAACGGTGAAAAACTGTTTTTT. Translated, it gives CANRTGRNGEKLFF.

This chain uses TRBV29-1 with TRBJ2-1; D is possibly TRBD2 (5 bases). Trimming pared 4 bases from V and 11 bases from J, leaving 21 bases between. From germline, CDR1 is SQVTM and CDR2 ANQGSEA. This CDR3 spans 14 amino acids. This chain's CDR3 is CSVGPSLAGYKQFF. The DNA of the CDR3 is TGCAGCGTTGGGCCTAGCCTCGCAGGATATAAGCAGTTCTTC.

This clonotype appeared many times. The rearrangement links TRBV24-1 to TRBJ2-1, with D hard to call. CDR1 and CDR2 (germline): KGHDR, SFDVKD. The V and J ends lost 0 bases and 9 bases respectively, with 11 bases between them. The CDR3 spans 14 residues. The CDR3 region has the DNA TGTGCCACCAGTGATTTGTTTTGGGTTCTTGAGCAGTTCTTC. Translated: CATSDLFWVLEQFF.

This clonotype was observed a few times. The chain has TRBV10-3 and TRBJ2-7; D not resolved. The CDR3 has 15 amino acids. The germline V gene has CDR1 ENHRY and CDR2 SYGVKD. The V gene lost 0 bases and the J gene lost 3 bases, with 12 bases spanning the gap. The CDR3 DNA follows: TGTGCCATCAGTGAGTCGGCCATTTTCATCTACGAGCAGTACTTC. Translation gives CAISESAIFIYEQYF.

The rearrangement uses TRBV23-1 and TRBJ2-6; a weak D match, TRBD1 (7 bases). TRBV23-1 is classed as an ORF, of uncertain function. V was pared by 0 bases and J by 0 bases, with 18 bases between. The CDR3 consists of 20 residues. In DNA form, the CDR3 reads TGCGCCAGCAGTCAATCAGCGGCGGGACAGCAGAACTCTGGGGCCAACGTCCTGACTTTC. As protein: CASSQSAAGQQNSGANVLTF.

V and J are TRBV24-1 and TRBJ2-1, with a weak D call TRBD2 (5 bases). Trimming cost V 7 bases and J 9 bases, with 15 bases left between them. Germline CDR1 and CDR2: KGHDR and SFDVKD. The CDR3 has 13 amino acids. The DNA for the CDR3 is TGTGCCACCAGCTCGGGATTAAGATCTGAGCAGTTCTTC. Its translation: CATSSGLRSEQFF.

V and J are TRBV11-2 and TRBJ2-3; D is ambiguous. Trimming cost V 0 bases and J 4 bases, with 5 bases left between them. The CDR3 loop spans 13 amino acids. Germline V gene sequence: CDR1 SGHAT, CDR2 FQNNGV. The CDR3 region is CASSLEKSDTQYF. The CDR3 DNA reads as TGTGCCAGCAGCTTAGAGAAGTCAGATACGCAGTATTTT.

Many counts were recorded for this clonotype. This chain links TRBV12-5 with TRBJ1-1, with D possibly matching TRBD1 (6 bases). Germline CDR1 and CDR2: LGHNT and FRNRAP. The CDR3 spans 14 residues. V was pared by 6 bases and J by 10 bases, with 21 bases between. The CDR3 here is CASGYSNALGGAFF. The CDR3 nucleotides are TGTGCTAGTGGCTATAGCAACGCCTTAGGGGGAGCTTTCTTT.

The V call is TRBV5-1, the J call TRBJ2-1, with D perhaps TRBD2 (6 bases). Germline V CDR1 and CDR2: SGHRS, YFSETQ. This CDR3 is built from 16 residues. Between the trimmed V and J ends, which lost 5 bases and 4 bases, there was a span of 19 bases. In DNA form, the CDR3 reads TGCGCCAGCAGATATGTGGCGGGACCCCTTTACAATGAGCAGTTCTTC. It is translated as CASRYVAGPLYNEQFF.

This clonotype was picked up a small number of times. The chain uses TRBV2 and TRBJ2-7; maybe TRBD2 (5 bases). Germline V gene lookup returns CDR1 SNHLY and CDR2 FYNNEI. The V end was cut by 9 bases, the J end by 1 base, with 22 bases between. This CDR3 region has 16 residues. The CDR3 DNA sequence: TGTGCCAGTCCAAAGGACTCCCGCCAAGGGTCCTACGAGCAGTACTTC. It yields the protein CASPKDSRQGSYEQYF.

This clonotype was seen a handful of times. J is TRBJ1-5 and V is TRBV29-1; unclear D gene. This CDR3 has 15 residues. CDR1 is SQVTM, CDR2 ANQGSEA, per germline. V lost 4 bases to trimming and J lost 4 bases, with 17 bases between them. The CDR3 reads CSVAPGKGTNQPQHF. CDR3 bases: TGCAGCGTTGCCCCGGGGAAGGGAACAAATCAGCCCCAGCATTTT.

This chain uses TRBV7-2 with TRBJ2-1, with 7 bases matching TRBD1. Trimming cost V 4 bases and J 5 bases; bases outside gene matches: 8. The length of the CDR3 is 15 residues. Germline CDR1 is SGHTA and CDR2 is FQGNSA. CDR3 region: CASSSRDSSNNEQFF. The DNA of the CDR3 is TGTGCCAGCAGCTCACGGGACAGCTCGAACAATGAGCAGTTCTTC.

This clonotype came up a few times. CDR3 protein: CASKSGGLSYEQYF. As DNA, the CDR3 is TGTGCCAGCAAAAGCGGGGGGCTATCCTACGAGCAGTACTTC. This chain connects TRBV27 to TRBJ2-7, with 9 bases lining up with TRBD2. Germline loops: CDR1 MNHEY, CDR2 SMNVEV (reference sequence). The V and J ends lost 7 bases and 1 base, in that order; junction bases with no gene match: 5. This CDR3 comprises 14 residues.